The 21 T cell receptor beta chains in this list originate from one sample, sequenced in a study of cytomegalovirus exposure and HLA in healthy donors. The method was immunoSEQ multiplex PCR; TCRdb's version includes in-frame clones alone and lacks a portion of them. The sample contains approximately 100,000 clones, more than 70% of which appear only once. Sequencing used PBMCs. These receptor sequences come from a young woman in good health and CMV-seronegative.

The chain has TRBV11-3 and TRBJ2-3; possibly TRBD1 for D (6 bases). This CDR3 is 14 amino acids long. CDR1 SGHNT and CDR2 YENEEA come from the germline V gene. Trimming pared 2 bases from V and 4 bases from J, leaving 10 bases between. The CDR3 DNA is TGTGCCAGCAGCTTAAGGGGGTCTCCAGATACGCAGTATTTT. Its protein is CASSLRGSPDTQYF.

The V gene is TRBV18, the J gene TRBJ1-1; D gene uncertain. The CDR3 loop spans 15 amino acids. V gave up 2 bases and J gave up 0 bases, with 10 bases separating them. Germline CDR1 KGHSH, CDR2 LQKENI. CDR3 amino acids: CASSPNNNMNTEAFF. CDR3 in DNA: TGTGCCAGCTCACCAAACAACAACATGAACACTGAAGCTTTCTTT.

As DNA, the CDR3 is TGCGCCAGCAGCCAGAAACAGGGAGATGAGACAGATACGCAGTATTTT. The encoded protein is CASSQKQGDETDTQYF. The chain links TRBV4-3 to TRBJ2-3, with a possible D match to TRBD1 (6 bases). Germline CDR1 is LGHNA and CDR2 is YSLEER. CDR3 size: 16 residues. Trimming left V 3 bases short and J 3 bases short, with 16 bases between.

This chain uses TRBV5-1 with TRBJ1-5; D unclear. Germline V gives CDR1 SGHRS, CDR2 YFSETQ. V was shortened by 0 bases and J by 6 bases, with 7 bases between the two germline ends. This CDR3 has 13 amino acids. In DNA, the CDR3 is TGCGCCAGCAGCTTGGGGGGAGCTCAGCCCCAGCATTTT. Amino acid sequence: CASSLGGAQPQHF.

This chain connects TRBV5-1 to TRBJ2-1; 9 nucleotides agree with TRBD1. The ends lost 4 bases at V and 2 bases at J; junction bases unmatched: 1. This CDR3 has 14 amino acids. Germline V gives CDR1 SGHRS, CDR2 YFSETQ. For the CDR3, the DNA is TGCGCCAGCAGCGGGACAGGGACCTACAATGAGCAGTTCTTC. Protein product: CASSGTGTYNEQFF. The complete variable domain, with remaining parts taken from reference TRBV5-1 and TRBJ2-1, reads KAGVTQTPRYLIKTRGQQVTLSCSPISGHRSVSWYQQTPGQGLQFLFEYFSETQRNKGNFPGRFSGRQFSNSRSEMNVSTLELGDSALYLCASSGTGTYNEQFFGPGTRLTVL.

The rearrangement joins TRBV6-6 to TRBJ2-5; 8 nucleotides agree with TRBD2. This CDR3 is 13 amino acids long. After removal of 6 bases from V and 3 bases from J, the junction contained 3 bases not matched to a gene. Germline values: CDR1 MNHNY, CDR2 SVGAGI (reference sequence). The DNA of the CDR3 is TGTGCCAGCAGAGCGGGAGCTGAAGAGACCCAGTACTTC. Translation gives CASRAGAEETQYF.

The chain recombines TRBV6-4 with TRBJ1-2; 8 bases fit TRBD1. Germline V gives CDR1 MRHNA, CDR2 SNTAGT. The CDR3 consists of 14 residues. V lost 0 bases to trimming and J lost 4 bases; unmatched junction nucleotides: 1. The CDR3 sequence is CASSDSTGGYGYTF. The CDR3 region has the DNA TGTGCCAGCAGTGACTCCACAGGGGGCTATGGCTACACCTTC.

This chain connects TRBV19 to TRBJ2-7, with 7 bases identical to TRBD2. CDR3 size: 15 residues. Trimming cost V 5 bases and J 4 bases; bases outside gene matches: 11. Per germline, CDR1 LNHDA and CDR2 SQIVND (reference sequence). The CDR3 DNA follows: TGTGCCAGTAGTCAAACGCAAACCGGGGGGTACGAGCAGTACTTC. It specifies CASSQTQTGGYEQYF.

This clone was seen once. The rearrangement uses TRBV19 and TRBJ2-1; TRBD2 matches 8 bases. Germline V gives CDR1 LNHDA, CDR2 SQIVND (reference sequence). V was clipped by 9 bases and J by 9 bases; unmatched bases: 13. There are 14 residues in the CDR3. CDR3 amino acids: CASRRSGRSVEQFF. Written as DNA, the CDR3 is TGTGCCAGCCGGAGAAGCGGGAGATCTGTTGAGCAGTTCTTC.

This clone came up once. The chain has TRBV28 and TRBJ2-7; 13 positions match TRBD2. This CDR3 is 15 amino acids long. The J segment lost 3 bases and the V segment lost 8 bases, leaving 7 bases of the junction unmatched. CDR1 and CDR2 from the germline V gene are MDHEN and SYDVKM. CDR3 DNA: TGTGCCAGCCGTCGACGGACTAGCGGGAGCTACGAGCAGTACTTC. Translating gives CASRRRTSGSYEQYF.

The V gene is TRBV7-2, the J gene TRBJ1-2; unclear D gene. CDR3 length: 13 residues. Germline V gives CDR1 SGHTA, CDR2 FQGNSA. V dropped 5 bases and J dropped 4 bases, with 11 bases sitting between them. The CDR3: CASSTRALYGYTF. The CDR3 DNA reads TGTGCCAGCAGCACGCGGGCCCTCTATGGCTACACCTTC. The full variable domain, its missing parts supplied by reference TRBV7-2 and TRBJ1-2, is GAGVSQSPSNKVTEKGKDVELRCDPISGHTALYWYRQSLGQGLEFLIYFQGNSAPDKSGLPSDRFSAERTGGSVSTLTIQRTQQEDSAVYLCASSTRALYGYTFGSGTRLTVV.

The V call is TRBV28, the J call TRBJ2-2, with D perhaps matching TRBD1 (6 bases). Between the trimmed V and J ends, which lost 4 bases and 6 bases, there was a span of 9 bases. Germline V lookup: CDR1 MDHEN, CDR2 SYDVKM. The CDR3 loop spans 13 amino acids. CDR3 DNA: TGTGCCAGCAGTTCACAGGGCCCCGGGGAGCTGTTTTTT. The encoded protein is CASSSQGPGELFF.

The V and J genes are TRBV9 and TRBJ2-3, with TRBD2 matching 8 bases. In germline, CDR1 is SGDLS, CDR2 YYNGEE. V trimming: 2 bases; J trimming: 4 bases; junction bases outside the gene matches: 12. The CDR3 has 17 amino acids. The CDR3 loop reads CASSVAQGTGGADTQYF. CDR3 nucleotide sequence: TGTGCCAGCAGCGTGGCCCAGGGGACGGGAGGGGCAGATACGCAGTATTTT.

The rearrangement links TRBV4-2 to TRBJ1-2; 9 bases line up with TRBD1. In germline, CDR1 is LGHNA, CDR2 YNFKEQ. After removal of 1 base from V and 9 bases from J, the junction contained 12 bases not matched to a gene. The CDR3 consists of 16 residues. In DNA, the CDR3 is TGTGCCAGCAGCCAAGCTTGGACAGGGGATCGAGATCGCTACACCTTC. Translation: CASSQAWTGDRDRYTF.

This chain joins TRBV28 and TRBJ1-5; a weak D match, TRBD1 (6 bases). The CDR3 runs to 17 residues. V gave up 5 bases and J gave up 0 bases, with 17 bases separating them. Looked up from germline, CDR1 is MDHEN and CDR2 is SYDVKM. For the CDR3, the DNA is TGTGCCAGCAGTCACGGAAACTGGGACACTAGCAATCAGCCCCAGCATTTT. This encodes CASSHGNWDTSNQPQHF.

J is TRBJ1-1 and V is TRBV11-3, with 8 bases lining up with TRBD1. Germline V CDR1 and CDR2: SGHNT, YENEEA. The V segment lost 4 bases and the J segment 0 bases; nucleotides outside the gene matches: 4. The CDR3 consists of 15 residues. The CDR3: CASSSGQGLNTEAFF. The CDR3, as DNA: TGTGCCAGCAGCTCCGGACAGGGTTTGAACACTGAAGCTTTCTTT.

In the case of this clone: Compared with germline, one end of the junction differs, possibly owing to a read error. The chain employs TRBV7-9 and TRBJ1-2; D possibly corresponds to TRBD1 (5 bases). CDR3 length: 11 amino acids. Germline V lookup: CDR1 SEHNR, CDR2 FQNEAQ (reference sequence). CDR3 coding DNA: TGTGCCAGCAGCTATACAGGTTTATCTCACTTC. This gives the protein CASSYTGLSHF. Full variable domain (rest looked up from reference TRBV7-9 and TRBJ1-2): DTGVSQNPRHKITKRGQNVTFRCDPISEHNRLYWYRQTLGQGPEFLTYFQNEAQLEKSRLLSDRFSAERPKGSFSTLEIQRTEQGDSAMYLCASSYTGLSHFGSGTRLTVV.

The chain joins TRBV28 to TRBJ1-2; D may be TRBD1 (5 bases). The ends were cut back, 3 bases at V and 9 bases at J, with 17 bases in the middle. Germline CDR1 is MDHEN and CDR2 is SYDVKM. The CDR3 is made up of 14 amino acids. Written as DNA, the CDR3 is TGTGCCAGCAGTTTCGGAGGGGCCCCTTGGAGCTACACCTTC. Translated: CASSFGGAPWSYTF.

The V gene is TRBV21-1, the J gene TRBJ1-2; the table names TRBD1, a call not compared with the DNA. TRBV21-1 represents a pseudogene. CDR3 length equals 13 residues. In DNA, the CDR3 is TGTGCCAGTCGACAGCCCCCTAACTATGGCTACACCTTC. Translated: CASRQPPNYGYTF.

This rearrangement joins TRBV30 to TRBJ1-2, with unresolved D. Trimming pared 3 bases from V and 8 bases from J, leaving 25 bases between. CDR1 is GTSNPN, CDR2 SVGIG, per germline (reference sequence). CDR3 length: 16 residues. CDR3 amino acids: CAWREAGGATIGGYTF. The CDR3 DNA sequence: TGTGCCTGGAGGGAGGCAGGTGGAGCCACTATAGGAGGCTACACCTTC.

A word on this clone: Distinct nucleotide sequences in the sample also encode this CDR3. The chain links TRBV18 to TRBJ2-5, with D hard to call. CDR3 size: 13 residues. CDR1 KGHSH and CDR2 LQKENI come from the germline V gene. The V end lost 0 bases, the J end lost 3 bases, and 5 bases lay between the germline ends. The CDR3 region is CASSPPAEETQYF. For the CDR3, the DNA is TGTGCCAGCTCACCACCCGCGGAAGAGACCCAGTACTTC.